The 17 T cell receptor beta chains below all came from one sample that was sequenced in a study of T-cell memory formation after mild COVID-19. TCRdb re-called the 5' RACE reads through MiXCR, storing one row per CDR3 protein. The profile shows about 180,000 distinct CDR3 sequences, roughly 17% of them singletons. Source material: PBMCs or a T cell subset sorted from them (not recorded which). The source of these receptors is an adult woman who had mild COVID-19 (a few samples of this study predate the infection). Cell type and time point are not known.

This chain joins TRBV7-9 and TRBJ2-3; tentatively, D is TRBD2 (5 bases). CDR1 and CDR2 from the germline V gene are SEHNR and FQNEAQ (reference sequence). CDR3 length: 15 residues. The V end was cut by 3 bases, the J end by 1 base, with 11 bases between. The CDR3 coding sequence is TGTGCCAGCAGCTTTAGGGAGTCTGGCACAGATACGCAGTATTTT. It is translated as CASSFRESGTDTQYF.

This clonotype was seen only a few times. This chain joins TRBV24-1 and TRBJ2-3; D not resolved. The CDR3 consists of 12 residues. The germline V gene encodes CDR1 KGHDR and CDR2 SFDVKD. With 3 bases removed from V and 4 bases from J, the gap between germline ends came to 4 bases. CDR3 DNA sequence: TGTGCCACCAGTGATGAGGCAGATACGCAGTATTTT. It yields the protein CATSDEADTQYF.

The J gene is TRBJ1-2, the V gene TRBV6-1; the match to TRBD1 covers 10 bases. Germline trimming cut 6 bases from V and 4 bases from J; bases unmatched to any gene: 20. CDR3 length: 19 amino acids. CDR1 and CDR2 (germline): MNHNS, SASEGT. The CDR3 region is CASRPFSLVGTGDGYGYTF. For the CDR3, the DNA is TGTGCCAGCAGGCCTTTCTCTTTAGTTGGGACAGGGGATGGCTATGGCTACACCTTC.

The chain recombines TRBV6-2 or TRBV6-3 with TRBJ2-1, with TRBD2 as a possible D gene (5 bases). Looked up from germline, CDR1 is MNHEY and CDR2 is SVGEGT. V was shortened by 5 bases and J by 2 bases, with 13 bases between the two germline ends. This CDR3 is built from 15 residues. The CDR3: CASSKGSGTYNEQFF. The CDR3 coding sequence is TGTGCCAGCAGTAAAGGCTCGGGGACCTACAATGAGCAGTTCTTC.

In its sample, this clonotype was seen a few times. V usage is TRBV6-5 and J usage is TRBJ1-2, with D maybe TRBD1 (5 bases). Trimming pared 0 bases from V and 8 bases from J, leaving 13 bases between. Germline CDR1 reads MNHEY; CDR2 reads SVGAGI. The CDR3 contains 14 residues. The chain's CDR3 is CASSYSLEGDGYTF. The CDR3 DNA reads TGTGCCAGCAGTTACTCGTTGGAAGGGGACGGCTACACCTTC.

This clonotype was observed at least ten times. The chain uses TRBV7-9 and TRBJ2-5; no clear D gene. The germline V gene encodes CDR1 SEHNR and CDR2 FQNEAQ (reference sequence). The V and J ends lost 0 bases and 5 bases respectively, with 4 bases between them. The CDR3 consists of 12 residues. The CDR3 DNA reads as TGTGCCAGCAGCTTAGCGTTGGAGACCCAGTACTTC. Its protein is CASSLALETQYF.

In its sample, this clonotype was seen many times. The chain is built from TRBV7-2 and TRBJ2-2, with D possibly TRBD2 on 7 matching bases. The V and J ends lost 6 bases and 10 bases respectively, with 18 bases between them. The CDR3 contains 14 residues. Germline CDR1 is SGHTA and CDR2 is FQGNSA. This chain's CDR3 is CASRSGASGMELFF. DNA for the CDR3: TGTGCCAGCAGATCAGGGGCGAGCGGGATGGAGCTGTTTTTT.

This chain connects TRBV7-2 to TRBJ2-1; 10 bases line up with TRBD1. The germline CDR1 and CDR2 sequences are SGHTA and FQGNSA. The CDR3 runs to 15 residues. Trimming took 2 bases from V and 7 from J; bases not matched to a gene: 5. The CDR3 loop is CASSLYGTGVNEQFF. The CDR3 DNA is TGTGCCAGCAGCTTATATGGGACAGGGGTAAATGAGCAGTTCTTC.

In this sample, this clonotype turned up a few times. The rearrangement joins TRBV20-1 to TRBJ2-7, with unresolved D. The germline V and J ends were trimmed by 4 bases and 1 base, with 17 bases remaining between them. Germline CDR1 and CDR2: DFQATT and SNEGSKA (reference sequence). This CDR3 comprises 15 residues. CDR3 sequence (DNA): TGCAGTGCTACGGTACACATCGGTAGGTCCTACGAGCAGTACTTC. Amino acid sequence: CSATVHIGRSYEQYF.

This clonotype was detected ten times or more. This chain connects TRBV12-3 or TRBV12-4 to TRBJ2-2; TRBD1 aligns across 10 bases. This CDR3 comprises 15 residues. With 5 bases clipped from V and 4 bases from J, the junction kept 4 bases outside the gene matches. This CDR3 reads CASSPWTGGTGELFF. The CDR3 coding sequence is TGTGCCAGCAGTCCCTGGACAGGGGGCACCGGGGAGCTGTTTTTT.

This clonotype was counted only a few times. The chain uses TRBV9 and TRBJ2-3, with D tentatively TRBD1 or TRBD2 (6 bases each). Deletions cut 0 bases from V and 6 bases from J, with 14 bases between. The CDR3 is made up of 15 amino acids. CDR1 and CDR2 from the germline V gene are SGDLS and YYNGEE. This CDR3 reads CASSVDGRGRDTQYF. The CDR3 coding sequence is TGTGCCAGCAGCGTAGACGGACGGGGGCGGGATACGCAGTATTTT.

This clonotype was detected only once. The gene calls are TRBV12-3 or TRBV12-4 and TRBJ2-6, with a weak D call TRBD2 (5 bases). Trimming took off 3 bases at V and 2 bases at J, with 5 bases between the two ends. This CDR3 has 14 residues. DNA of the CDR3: TGTGCCAGCAGTTTCGGGGCTGGGGCCAACGTCCTGACTTTC. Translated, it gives CASSFGAGANVLTF.

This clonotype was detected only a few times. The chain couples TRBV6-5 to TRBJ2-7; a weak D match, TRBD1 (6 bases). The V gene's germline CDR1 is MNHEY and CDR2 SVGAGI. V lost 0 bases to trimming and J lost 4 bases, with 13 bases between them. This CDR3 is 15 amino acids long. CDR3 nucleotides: TGTGCCAGCAGTTACTCGGTGAGGGGGAGTTACGAGCAGTACTTC. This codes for CASSYSVRGSYEQYF.

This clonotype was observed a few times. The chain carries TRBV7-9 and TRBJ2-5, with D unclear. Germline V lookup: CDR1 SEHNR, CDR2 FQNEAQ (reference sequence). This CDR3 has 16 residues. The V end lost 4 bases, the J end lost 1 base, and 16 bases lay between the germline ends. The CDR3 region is CASSSLRHTLQETQYF. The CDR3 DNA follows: TGTGCCAGCAGCTCCTTACGGCACACACTCCAAGAGACCCAGTACTTC.

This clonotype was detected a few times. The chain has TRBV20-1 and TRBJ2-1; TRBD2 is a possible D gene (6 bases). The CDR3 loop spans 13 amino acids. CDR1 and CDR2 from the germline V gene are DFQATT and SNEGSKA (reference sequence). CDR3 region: CGTLITTSSEQFF. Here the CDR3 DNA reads TGCGGGACTTTAATTACCACAAGCAGTGAGCAGTTCTTC.

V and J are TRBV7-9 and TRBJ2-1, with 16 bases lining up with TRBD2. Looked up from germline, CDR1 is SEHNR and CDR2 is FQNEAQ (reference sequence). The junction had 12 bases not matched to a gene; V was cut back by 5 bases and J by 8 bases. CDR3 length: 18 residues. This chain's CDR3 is CASSPGLAGGLWYDEQFF. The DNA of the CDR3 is TGTGCCAGCAGCCCGGGACTAGCGGGGGGGCTGTGGTACGATGAGCAGTTCTTC.

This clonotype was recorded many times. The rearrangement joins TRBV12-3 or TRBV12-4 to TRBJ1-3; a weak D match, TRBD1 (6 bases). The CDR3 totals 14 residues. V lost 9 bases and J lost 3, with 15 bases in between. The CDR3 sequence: CASGVWGLGNTIYF. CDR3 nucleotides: TGTGCCAGTGGCGTGTGGGGGCTTGGAAACACCATATATTTT.